The following is a TCR beta chain sequence with its context. Antigen: not known. The sample belongs to a study of vaccination effects on CD4 cells after COVID-19. V gave up 4 bases and J gave up 2 bases; unmatched junction bases: 5. Germline CDR1 reads MGHRA; CDR2 reads YSYEKL. The CDR3 is 17 residues long. TCRdb keeps only in-frame clones here, not all; method: immunoSEQ multiplex PCR. The sample has just under 65,000 clones, around three quarters seen once; the top ten hold 3.5% to 4.5%. Sequencing was preceded by expansion of antigen-specific CD4+ T cells with viral peptide pools in the ViraFEST assay. Subsequent to a culture period of 10 to 11 days, CD4+ T cells were isolated. Recipients of the vaccine had no prior SARS-CoV-2 infection and negative nucleocapsid antibodies.

The receptor was isolated from a human donor who received a COVID-19 vaccine. This rearrangement joins TRBV4-1 to TRBJ2-2, with 12 positions matching TRBD2. Sequencing used CD4+ T cells from PBMCs cultured with HCoV-OC43 spike peptides, obtained before COVID-19 vaccination. Subset given: HCoV-OC43 spike overlapping peptide pool stimulation. The CDR3 DNA reads as TGCGCCAGCAGCCTCGGACTAGCGGGACTCAACACCGGGGAGCTGTTTTTT. Translating it yields CASSLGLAGLNTGELFF.